The 22 T cell receptor beta chains reported below all come from one sample, sequenced in a study of cytotoxic CD8 clonotypes in ibrutinib-treated CLL. Generated by immunoSEQ multiplex PCR, the TCRdb table keeps only in-frame clones and is missing some. Here the sample spans over 120,000 clones, 70% to 80% being singletons. The sample here was PBMCs, taken after 12 months of ibrutinib treatment. Receptor source: a human donor with chronic lymphocytic leukemia.

This sequence joins TRBV14 and TRBJ1-5; D unresolved. V was clipped by 0 bases and J by 7 bases, with 19 bases between them. This CDR3 spans 17 amino acids. The V gene's germline CDR1 is SGHDN and CDR2 FVKESK. The CDR3 region is CASSQDSPGLANQPQHF. CDR3 DNA sequence: TGTGCCAGCAGCCAAGACTCCCCGGGCCTTGCCAACCAGCCCCAGCATTTT.

This clone was seen a few times. The V and J genes are TRBV19 and TRBJ2-5; 13 bases map to TRBD2. CDR3 length: 18 amino acids. The germline gives CDR1 LNHDA, CDR2 SQIVND (reference sequence). V was clipped by 3 bases and J by 3 bases; unmatched bases: 10. CDR3 sequence reads: CASSIIGTSGILEETQYF. The CDR3, as DNA: TGTGCCAGTAGTATTATTGGGACTAGCGGGATCCTGGAAGAGACCCAGTACTTC.

The chain joins TRBV5-4 to TRBJ2-5; 7 nucleotides agree with TRBD1. The J segment lost 1 base and the V segment lost 0 bases, leaving 6 bases of the junction unmatched. The CDR3 has 16 amino acids. Germline values: CDR1 SGHNT, CDR2 YYREEE (reference sequence). The CDR3 reads CASSLGSAGGQETQYF. CDR3 DNA sequence: TGTGCCAGCAGCTTGGGTTCGGCAGGGGGCCAAGAGACCCAGTACTTC.

The CDR3 sequence is CVVAARSTDTQYF. As DNA, the CDR3 is TGTGTCGTGGCGGCTCGAAGCACAGATACGCAGTATTTT. V usage is TRBV7-2 and J usage is TRBJ2-3; D uncertain. The CDR3 covers 13 residues. Looked up from germline, CDR1 is SGHTA and CDR2 is FQGNSA.

This chain links TRBV29-1 with TRBJ1-1; D not resolved. CDR1 and CDR2 from the germline V gene are SQVTM and ANQGSEA. CDR3 length equals 12 residues. V gave up 6 bases and J gave up 1 base, with 9 bases separating them. The CDR3 loop is CSVRRGNTEAFF. The CDR3, as DNA: TGCAGCGTGCGGCGGGGGAACACTGAAGCTTTCTTT.

The chain links TRBV7-2 to TRBJ2-3; the match to TRBD1 covers 8 bases. Germline V gives CDR1 SGHTA, CDR2 FQGNSA. This CDR3 has 12 residues. The ends lost 5 bases at V and 11 bases at J; junction bases unmatched: 6. As DNA, the CDR3 is TGTGCCAGCAGCCTAGACAGGGGAGGGCAGTATTTT. Protein: CASSLDRGGQYF.

The table lists this clone with a count of one. The gene calls are TRBV7-2 and TRBJ2-1; perhaps TRBD2 as D (6 bases). The CDR3 has 16 amino acids. V was clipped by 1 base and J by 0 bases, with 10 bases between them. CDR1 is SGHTA and CDR2 is FQGNSA in the germline V gene. The DNA of the CDR3 is TGTGCCAGCAGCTTAGTTGGACTAAACTCCTACAATGAGCAGTTCTTC. This gives the protein CASSLVGLNSYNEQFF.

The chain links TRBV30 to TRBJ1-4; perhaps TRBD1 as D (6 bases). The V and J ends lost 1 base and 3 bases respectively, with 12 bases between them. Germline values: CDR1 GTSNPN, CDR2 SVGIG (reference sequence). The CDR3 covers 15 residues. As DNA, the CDR3 is TGTGCCTGGAGTGCAAAACAGGGATCTAATGAAAAACTGTTTTTT. It is translated as CAWSAKQGSNEKLFF.

The CDR3 protein is CASSYLATGELFF. In DNA, the CDR3 is TGTGCCAGCAGTTATTTGGCTACCGGGGAGCTGTTTTTT. The chain combines TRBV6-6 with TRBJ2-2; D is unresolved. CDR1 and CDR2 from the germline V gene are MNHNY and SVGAGI (reference sequence). The CDR3 totals 13 residues. The V end was cut by 3 bases, the J end by 5 bases, with 7 bases between.

This clone showed up just once. This could be a read error, since a much larger clone is one nucleotide away. Other nucleotide sequences in the sample specify the same CDR3. The chain uses TRBV5-4 and TRBJ2-5; tentatively, D is TRBD2 (7 bases). Germline V gene sequence: CDR1 SGHNT, CDR2 YYREEE (reference sequence). Trimming took off 4 bases at V and 3 bases at J, with 13 bases between the two ends. This CDR3 has 14 amino acids. CDR3 loop: CASSGGGLKETQYF. The CDR3 DNA is TGTGCCAGCAGCGGGGGGGGGCTGAAAGAGACCCAGTACTTC.

V usage is TRBV5-1 and J usage is TRBJ2-2, with 9 bases identical to TRBD2. Germline V lookup: CDR1 SGHRS, CDR2 YFSETQ. The CDR3 is 17 amino acids. With V trimmed by 2 bases and J by 0 bases, 5 bases remained unmatched. The CDR3 loop reads CASSFTIAGANTGELFF. In nucleotides, the CDR3 is TGCGCCAGCAGCTTTACTATAGCGGGGGCGAACACCGGGGAGCTGTTTTTT.

The V gene is TRBV9, the J gene TRBJ2-3; 8 bases line up with TRBD2. The V gene end was trimmed by 4 bases and the J gene end by 9 bases; junction bases not matched to a gene: 7. There are 13 residues in the CDR3. From germline, CDR1 is SGDLS and CDR2 YYNGEE. The CDR3 is CASSSPTSDTQYF. CDR3 coding DNA: TGTGCCAGCAGCTCCCCGACTAGCGACACGCAGTATTTT.

The CDR3 reads CASRLGGALQETQYF. The CDR3 nucleotides are TGTGCCAGCAGGTTAGGAGGGGCCCTACAAGAGACCCAGTACTTC. This chain connects TRBV6-5 to TRBJ2-5; D possibly corresponds to TRBD2 (6 bases). The CDR3 runs to 15 residues. Trimming took 6 bases from V and 2 from J, leaving 16 bases between them. Germline CDR1 MNHEY, CDR2 SVGAGI.

J is TRBJ2-3 and V is TRBV6-6; 7 positions agree with TRBD2. Germline-derived CDR1 and CDR2 are MNHNY and SVGAGI (reference sequence). The V segment lost 6 bases and the J segment 4 bases; nucleotides outside the gene matches: 1. The CDR3 sequence is 12 residues long. The CDR3 DNA sequence: TGTGCCAGCAGCCGGGGGGCAGATACGCAGTATTTT. Protein sequence: CASSRGADTQYF.

The genes are TRBV18 and TRBJ1-1, with D perhaps matching TRBD1 (5 bases). The CDR3 length is 14 residues. The germline gives CDR1 KGHSH, CDR2 LQKENI. The V and J ends lost 1 base and 4 bases respectively, with 10 bases between them. CDR3 sequence reads: CASSPRGVGTEAFF. The CDR3 DNA reads as TGTGCCAGCTCACCACGAGGGGTAGGCACTGAAGCTTTCTTT. Full variable domain (missing parts from reference TRBV18 and TRBJ1-1): NAGVMQNPRHLVRRRGQEARLRCSPMKGHSHVYWYRQLPEEGLKFMVYLQKENIIDESGMPKERFSAEFPKEGPSILRIQQVVRGDSAAYFCASSPRGVGTEAFFGQGTRLTVV.

This sequence joins TRBV18 and TRBJ2-3, with 10 bases identical to TRBD2. Germline V gene data show CDR1 as KGHSH and CDR2 as LQKENI. After removal of 2 bases from V and 2 bases from J, the junction contained 4 bases not matched to a gene. The CDR3 is made up of 16 amino acids. CDR3 amino acids: CASSPSSGGPTDTQYF. In DNA, the CDR3 is TGTGCCAGCTCACCATCTAGCGGGGGACCCACAGATACGCAGTATTTT.

The CDR3 nucleotides read TGTGCCAGCAGCACGGCCGGGGGTGGGAGAGACGAGCAGTTCTTC. Its protein product is CASSTAGGGRDEQFF. This sequence joins TRBV27 and TRBJ2-1; possible D gene TRBD2, 6 bases. Per germline, CDR1 MNHEY and CDR2 SMNVEV (reference sequence). Trimming stripped 6 bases from V and 10 bases from J, with 22 bases between. The CDR3 consists of 15 residues.

This chain uses TRBV27 with TRBJ1-2; 10 bases match TRBD1. The J segment lost 8 bases and the V segment lost 6 bases, leaving 15 bases of the junction unmatched. CDR1 and CDR2 from the germline V gene are MNHEY and SMNVEV (reference sequence). The CDR3 covers 16 residues. Here the CDR3 reads CASRTGGIVRAEGYTF. CDR3 nucleotide sequence: TGTGCCAGCAGGACAGGGGGCATAGTCCGCGCCGAAGGCTACACCTTC.

In its sample, this clone was seen a few times. CDR3 DNA: TGTGCCAGCAGCTTACGTGGAAACACCATATATTTT. It is translated as CASSLRGNTIYF. V is TRBV7-8 and J is TRBJ1-3; D not certain. The CDR3 runs to 12 residues. Germline values: CDR1 SGHVS, CDR2 FQNEAQ. V was cut by 2 bases and J by 3 bases, with 2 bases left in between.

The V and J genes are TRBV4-3 and TRBJ2-5; 15 bases match TRBD2. In germline, CDR1 is LGHNA, CDR2 YSLEER. V lost 1 base, J lost 4 bases, and 7 bases stayed unmatched. The length of the CDR3 is 18 residues. The DNA of the CDR3 is TGCGCCAGCAGCCAAGGGATGGGACTAGCGGGAGGAGGAGAGACCCAGTACTTC. Residues: CASSQGMGLAGGGETQYF.

The chain links TRBV6-4 to TRBJ2-7; either TRBD1 or TRBD2 may supply D (5 bases each). CDR3 length: 13 residues. Germline V gives CDR1 MRHNA, CDR2 SNTAGT. V dropped 3 bases and J dropped 2 bases, with 8 bases sitting between them. The CDR3 sequence is CASSEGETYEQYF. The CDR3 region has the DNA TGTGCCAGCAGTGAAGGGGAGACCTACGAGCAGTACTTC.

The chain couples TRBV11-2 to TRBJ2-7; D is unresolved. The length of the CDR3 is 13 residues. V was clipped by 1 base and J by 3 bases, with 7 bases between them. Germline lookup yields CDR1 SGHAT and CDR2 FQNNGV. Written as DNA, the CDR3 is TGTGCCAGCAGCTTAGGTTTGGACTACGAGCAGTACTTC. This gives the protein CASSLGLDYEQYF.